These T cell receptor beta chains were read from a single sample in a study of cytomegalovirus exposure and HLA in healthy donors. Profiled with immunoSEQ multiplex PCR; TCRdb holds only in-frame clones, not every one. The data contain some 290,000 clones, 70% to 90% of them singletons. Material: PBMCs. These receptors came from a man aged 30-40 years in good health and CMV-seronegative. Both conserved end residues are part of each CDR3. Fields, in order: D gene, V gene, clone size, J gene, CDR3 DNA, CDR3 protein. D genes are given only for firm matches. Size is omitted from some rows. Given values are once, few, many or a class for expanded clones.

D gene: .
V gene: TRBV5-1
clone size: once
J gene: TRBJ2-7
CDR3 DNA: TGCGCCAGCAGCTTCCAGGTTAGCTCCTACGAGCAGTACTTC
CDR3 protein: CASSFQVSSYEQYF

D gene: TRBD1
V gene: TRBV19
clone size: .
J gene: TRBJ2-5
CDR3 DNA: TGTGCCTCTTCATTACAGGGGGGCAGGGAGACCCAGTACTTC
CDR3 protein: CASSLQGGRETQYF

D gene: TRBD1
V gene: TRBV19
clone size: .
J gene: TRBJ2-7
CDR3 DNA: TGTGCCAGTAGTACTACTCCGGGACAGGGCTACGAGCAGTACTTC
CDR3 protein: CASSTTPGQGYEQYF

D gene: TRBD1
V gene: TRBV19
clone size: .
J gene: TRBJ2-7
CDR3 DNA: TGTGCCAGTAGTCATTACCGGGACAGCTACGAGCAGTACTTC
CDR3 protein: CASSHYRDSYEQYF

D gene: TRBD2
V gene: TRBV5-1
clone size: .
J gene: TRBJ2-3
CDR3 DNA: TGCGCCAGCAGATATAGCGGGGGGGCGACAGATACGCAGTATTTT
CDR3 protein: CASRYSGGATDTQYF

D gene: TRBD1
V gene: TRBV6-1
clone size: .
J gene: TRBJ1-5
CDR3 DNA: TGTGCCAGCAGTGAACCACAGGGGAGGATCAATCAGCCCCAGCATTTT
CDR3 protein: CASSEPQGRINQPQHF

D gene: .
V gene: TRBV30
clone size: .
J gene: TRBJ2-2
CDR3 DNA: TGTGCCTGGAGTGTTCCCCGGGGGGCTTACACCGGGGAGCTGTTTTTT
CDR3 protein: CAWSVPRGAYTGELFF

D gene: .
V gene: TRBV19
clone size: .
J gene: TRBJ1-4
CDR3 DNA: TGTGCCAGTAGTACCACCCAACAGTTAAGGAAGGAAAAACTGTTTTTT
CDR3 protein: CASSTTQQLRKEKLFF

D gene: TRBD1
V gene: TRBV11-2
clone size: .
J gene: TRBJ2-1
CDR3 DNA: TGTGCCAGCAGTCGAAGACAGGGGAGGAGTGAGCAGTTCTTC
CDR3 protein: CASSRRQGRSEQFF

D gene: TRBD1
V gene: TRBV5-6
clone size: .
J gene: TRBJ2-7
CDR3 DNA: TGTGCCAGCAGCGAACCCCCACGACAGGGCTTAAGCTACGAGCAGTACTTC
CDR3 protein: CASSEPPRQGLSYEQYF

D gene: .
V gene: TRBV6-5
clone size: few
J gene: TRBJ1-2
CDR3 DNA: TGTGCCAGCAGTACTGTGTCCGGGGGCTACACCTTC
CDR3 protein: CASSTVSGGYTF

D gene: TRBD1
V gene: TRBV11-2
clone size: .
J gene: TRBJ2-3
CDR3 DNA: TGTGCCAGCAGTTTCTCAGGGACAGGGGGGGCAGATACGCAGTATTTT
CDR3 protein: CASSFSGTGGADTQYF

D gene: TRBD1
V gene: TRBV30
clone size: .
J gene: TRBJ1-1
CDR3 DNA: TGTGCCTGGGGAGGGACAGGGGAAGCTTTCTTT
CDR3 protein: CAWGGTGEAFF

D gene: .
V gene: TRBV5-1
clone size: .
J gene: TRBJ2-3
CDR3 DNA: TGCGCCAGCCGGCCACCGGGACTTCCAAATCCCCTCACAGATACGCAGTATTTT
CDR3 protein: CASRPPGLPNPLTDTQYF

D gene: TRBD2
V gene: TRBV5-8
clone size: .
J gene: TRBJ2-2
CDR3 DNA: TGTGCCAGCAGCGTCGGGAGGGGGGAGCTGTTTTTT
CDR3 protein: CASSVGRGELFF

D gene: TRBD1
V gene: TRBV7-2
clone size: .
J gene: TRBJ2-4
CDR3 DNA: TGTGCCAGCAGCGCCTACAGGGGGCTCGGAGACATTCAGTACTTC
CDR3 protein: CASSAYRGLGDIQYF

D gene: TRBD2
V gene: TRBV2
clone size: .
J gene: TRBJ2-3
CDR3 DNA: TGTGCCAGCAGTGGACTAGCGGGGGGCACAGATACGCAGTATTTT
CDR3 protein: CASSGLAGGTDTQYF

D gene: .
V gene: TRBV5-1
clone size: .
J gene: TRBJ1-2
CDR3 DNA: TGCGCCAGCAGCTTGCTGACAGGAGACTATGGCTACACCTTC
CDR3 protein: CASSLLTGDYGYTF

D gene: .
V gene: TRBV7-6
clone size: .
J gene: TRBJ2-6
CDR3 DNA: TGTGCCAGCAGCTTAGCCAGTATCTCTGGGGCCAACGTCCTGACTTTC
CDR3 protein: CASSLASISGANVLTF

D gene: .
V gene: TRBV11-2
clone size: once
J gene: TRBJ1-5
CDR3 DNA: TGTGCCAGCAGCTCCAACCCAGGGGCGAGGCAGCCCCAGCATTTT
CDR3 protein: CASSSNPGARQPQHF

D gene: .
V gene: TRBV5-1
clone size: .
J gene: TRBJ2-7
CDR3 DNA: TGCGCCAGCAGCTTGGTTGGCCAGGCCTACGAGCAGTACTTC
CDR3 protein: CASSLVGQAYEQYF

D gene: TRBD2
V gene: TRBV19
clone size: .
J gene: TRBJ2-1
CDR3 DNA: TGTGCCAGTAGTATGGGAACTAGCGGGGCAAATGAGCAGTTCTTC
CDR3 protein: CASSMGTSGANEQFF

D gene: TRBD1
V gene: TRBV5-1
clone size: .
J gene: TRBJ1-6
CDR3 DNA: TGCGCCAGCAGCGGATCCTGGACAGGAGGGTACTCACCCCTCCACTTT
CDR3 protein: CASSGSWTGGYSPLHF

D gene: .
V gene: TRBV9
clone size: .
J gene: TRBJ1-1
CDR3 DNA: TGTGCCAGCAGCCATCGATGGGGGGACACTGAAGCTTTCTTT
CDR3 protein: CASSHRWGDTEAFF

D gene: .
V gene: TRBV6-6
clone size: .
J gene: TRBJ1-3
CDR3 DNA: TGTGCCAGCAGTTACGGGGGGGAAACTGGAAACACCATATATTTT
CDR3 protein: CASSYGGETGNTIYF